These 28 T cell receptor beta chains were sequenced from one sample in a study of tumor and adjacent non-tumor tissue in lung cancer. The library came from three nested PCR rounds adapted from ARM-PCR protocols. TCRdb reprocessed the multiplex PCR reads with MiXCR, giving one entry per CDR3 protein. Of around 76,000 distinct CDR3 sequences listed, more than 65% are singletons. RNA was extracted from bulk tissue without any cell sorting. More than 3 cm separated this lung sample from the edge of the tumor. Sequencing used distant non-tumor lung tissue. These receptors were collected from a man aged 70-80 years with non-small cell lung cancer.

As for this clonotype: Just one base apart from a much larger clone, this may be a read error. The V call is TRBV29-1, the J call TRBJ1-5, with a possible D match to TRBD1 (6 bases). The DNA end is a closer match to TRBJ2-3, so the J assignment may be wrong. CDR1 is SQVTM and CDR2 is ANQGSEA in the germline V gene. This CDR3 contains 13 residues. The chain's CDR3 is CSVQGSGNQPQYF. DNA for the CDR3: TGCAGCGTTCAGGGGTCCGGCAATCAGCCCCAGTATTTT.

Note on this clonotype: Possible read error: a much larger clone is one base away. Without the conserved terminal phenylalanine or tryptophan, this CDR3 likely stems from a read error. CDR3 bases: TGTGCCAGTAGTATAGATAGGAGCGAAAGCTCCTACAATGAGCAGTTCTTA. This sequence encodes CASSIDRSESSYNEQFL. The chain recombines TRBV19 with TRBJ2-1; D remains ambiguous. The CDR3 consists of 17 residues. V was pared by 0 bases and J by 0 bases, with 12 bases between. Germline CDR1 reads LNHDA; CDR2 reads SQIVND (reference sequence).

To note about this clonotype: The germline gene is not matched at one end of the junction; a read error may be the cause. CDR3 nucleotide sequence: TGTGCCAGCAGTGAATCCAGTTACGCAGTATTT. It is translated as CASSESSYAVF. The V gene is TRBV6-1, the J gene TRBJ2-3; D unresolved. The germline V gene encodes CDR1 MNHNS and CDR2 SASEGT. The CDR3 covers 11 residues.

Remarks on this clonotype: The conserved phenylalanine or tryptophan is not found at the CDR3 terminus, so this likely reflects a read error. This rearrangement joins TRBV4-1 to TRBJ1-2; the D gene is possibly TRBD1 (5 bases). The CDR3 loop spans 18 amino acids. Germline V CDR1 and CDR2: MGHRA, YSYEKL. The CDR3 loop is CASNQEGRRASWDYGYTI. The CDR3 bases are TGCGCCAGCAACCAAGAGGGACGGAGGGCCTCGTGGGACTATGGCTACACCATC.

CDR3 protein: CAISLVRYEQYF. The CDR3 coding sequence is TGTGCTATCAGCTTAGTTCGGTACGAGCAGTACTTC. The chain recombines TRBV11-3 with TRBJ2-7; D gene ambiguous. Germline V gene sequence: CDR1 SGHNT, CDR2 YENEEA. CDR3 length: 12 amino acids.

This clonotype was detected once. Relative to the germline gene, one junction end is altered; a read error may explain this. The rearrangement links TRBV5-1 to TRBJ2-3; D ambiguous. Germline loops: CDR1 SGHRS, CDR2 YFSETQ. The CDR3 length is 15 residues. The CDR3 protein is CANSLLAGPPDTQYF. Written as DNA, the CDR3 is TGCGCCAACAGCTTGCTGGCAGGACCACCAGATACGCAGTATTTT. The variable domain in full, with the rest retrieved from reference TRBV5-1 and TRBJ2-3, is KAGVTQTPRYLIKTRGQQVTLSCSPISGHRSVSWYQQTPGQGLQFLFEYFSETQRNKGNFPGRFSGRQFSNSRSEMNVSTLELGDSALYLCANSLLAGPPDTQYFGPGTRLTVL.

About this clonotype: Being one base from a much bigger clone, this may be a read error. The chain carries TRBV20-1 and TRBJ1-1; 8 bases line up with TRBD1. Germline lookup yields CDR1 DFQATT and CDR2 SNEGSKA (reference sequence). CDR3 length equals 13 residues. CDR3 nucleotides: TGCAGAGCTAGGGCCGCAGGGGGCGGTGAAGCTTTCTTT. Translating gives CRARAAGGGEAFF.

With regard to this clonotype: An end of the junction differs from the germline gene, which may be a read error. The rearrangement joins TRBV11-1 to TRBJ1-1, with D maybe TRBD1 (5 bases). The CDR3 spans 15 residues. Germline V gene lookup returns CDR1 SGHAT and CDR2 FQDESV (reference sequence). CDR3 DNA sequence: TGTACCAGCAGCTTAGAGAATCGGGCGGGGACTGAAACTTTCTTT. It encodes CTSSLENRAGTETFF.

A word on this clonotype: The junction differs from germline at one of its ends, possibly a read error. The CDR3 DNA is TGTGCAAGCAGCCCGGTGACAATTGGGCAAGAGACCCAGTACTTC. Amino acids: CASSPVTIGQETQYF. The chain joins TRBV11-2 to TRBJ2-5, with D uncertain. The CDR3 has 15 amino acids. From germline, CDR1 is SGHAT and CDR2 FQNNGV.

V and J are TRBV4-1 and TRBJ1-5, with D tentatively TRBD1 (6 bases). The J call could be wrong; TRBJ2-3 is a better fit for the DNA end. From germline, CDR1 is MGHRA and CDR2 YSYEKL. CDR3 length equals 15 residues. The CDR3 protein is CASSRGQLGDQPQYF. CDR3 sequence (DNA): TGCGCCAGCAGTCGCGGACAGTTGGGGGATCAGCCCCAGTATTTT.

As regards this clonotype: Given the absence of the conserved phenylalanine or tryptophan at the CDR3 end, a read error is likely. V usage is TRBV5-4 and J usage is TRBJ1-2; D unclear. Germline V gene data show CDR1 as SGHNT and CDR2 as YYREEE (reference sequence). This CDR3 is built from 12 residues. Trimming left V 5 bases short and J 4 bases short, with 9 bases between. The CDR3 bases are TGTGCCAGCAGTTTGTATACCTATGGCTACACCTTA. Its translation is CASSLYTYGYTL.

As for this clonotype: This CDR3 fails to terminate in the conserved phenylalanine or tryptophan, so it likely reflects a read error. The chain has TRBV29-1 and TRBJ2-1; TRBD2 matches at 11 bases. J gave up 3 bases and V 7 bases, and 2 bases lay outside the gene matches. Germline V lookup: CDR1 SQVTM, CDR2 ANQGSEA. The CDR3 is 13 amino acids. This chain's CDR3 is CSGGTSGYNEQFS. In nucleotides, the CDR3 is TGCAGCGGCGGGACTAGCGGCTACAATGAGCAGTTCTCC.

This clonotype has only a few counts. The V call is TRBV29-1, the J call TRBJ1-2, with a possible D match to TRBD1 (5 bases). The CDR3 totals 14 residues. Germline V gene lookup returns CDR1 SQVTM and CDR2 ANQGSEA. The CDR3 nucleotides are TGCAGTGTTCAAGTTCCAGGACAATGGAGTGGCTACACCTTC. Amino acid sequence: CSVQVPGQWSGYTF.

This clonotype came up a few times. The CDR3 end shows no conserved phenylalanine or tryptophan, and so a read error is likely. V usage is TRBV4-3 and J usage is TRBJ2-3; D possibly corresponds to TRBD2 (6 bases). With 0 bases removed from V and 5 bases from J, the gap between germline ends came to 18 bases. The CDR3 has 17 residues. The V gene's germline CDR1 is LGHNA and CDR2 YSLEER. CDR3 DNA sequence: TGCGCCAGCAGCCAAGATGGGCCTAGCGAGAGAAGAGATACGCAGTATTTG. It encodes CASSQDGPSERRDTQYL.

Notes on this clonotype: It may be a read error: a sequence one base away is much more abundant. V gene TRBV28 combines with J gene TRBJ2-7, with TRBD1 identical over 12 bases. Germline loops: CDR1 MDHEN, CDR2 SYDVKM. V lost 6 bases to trimming and J lost 10 bases; unmatched junction nucleotides: 10. The CDR3 is made up of 14 amino acids. CDR3 DNA: TGTGCCAGCAGCCGGGACAGGGGGCGCGGCGATCAGTACTTC. This translates into CASSRDRGRGDQYF.

About this clonotype: Since no conserved phenylalanine or tryptophan closes the CDR3, a read error is the likely cause. The DNA is left out, because the CDR3 cannot be placed on it with certainty; the CDR3 is given as TCRdb lists it. J is TRBJ1-1 and V is TRBV11-2; TRBD1 reflects the table's D call only, with no check against the DNA. 20 amino acids form the CDR3, both terminal residues included. Per the germline V gene, CDR1 is SGHAT and CDR2 is FQNNGV. The CDR3 reads CASSLTGLGLGYLLNIKALC.

This clonotype was seen just once. A much larger clone differs from this one at a single base, so this may be a read error. The rearrangement links TRBV6-5 to TRBJ1-4; 8 positions match TRBD1. CDR1 and CDR2 (germline): MNHEY, SVGAGI. The ends lost 2 bases at V and 7 bases at J; junction bases unmatched: 12. The length of the CDR3 is 17 residues. The CDR3 is CASSYLNDPQGGEKLFF. The CDR3 DNA reads TGTGCCAGCAGTTACCTCAACGACCCACAGGGGGGTGAAAAACTGTTTTTT.

This clonotype has ten or more counts. The gene calls are TRBV5-5 and TRBJ1-2; 9 bases fit TRBD1. The CDR3 has 14 residues. Germline CDR1 is SGHKS and CDR2 is YYEKEE (reference sequence). Trimming removed 0 bases from V and 7 bases from J; junction bases left unmatched: 4. This CDR3 reads CASSLGQGVGGYTF. The CDR3 region has the DNA TGTGCCAGCAGCTTGGGACAGGGGGTCGGTGGCTACACCTTC.

This clonotype was detected once. At one end, the junction sequence differs from germline, possibly due to a read error. The chain employs TRBV20-1 and TRBJ1-5, with D perhaps matching TRBD1 (6 bases). This CDR3 contains 13 residues. The germline CDR1 and CDR2 sequences are DFQATT and SNEGSKA (reference sequence). The CDR3 nucleotides are TGCACTGCTTGGGGGGGCCCTGAAAGACCTCAGCATTTT. Translation: CTAWGGPERPQHF.

As for this clonotype: Its ends do not fully match the called genes, so a read error is possible. V gene TRBV11-2 combines with J gene TRBJ1-5; D unclear. The V gene's germline CDR1 is SGHAT and CDR2 FQNNGV. The CDR3 totals 14 residues. CDR3 in DNA: TGTGCTAGCAGCTTAAATGAGGCAAATCAGCCCCAGAATTTC. Protein product: CASSLNEANQPQNF.

Note on this clonotype: Possible read error: a much larger clone is one base away. The chain combines TRBV12-3 or TRBV12-4 with TRBJ2-5, with 9 bases matching TRBD1. The CDR3 extends over 14 amino acids. For the CDR3, the DNA is TGTACCAGCAGTTCCACAGGGGGCTTGGGGACCCAGTACTTC. Protein sequence: CTSSSTGGLGTQYF.

The chain uses TRBV29-1 and TRBJ2-3, with D possibly matching TRBD1 (6 bases). Looked up from germline, CDR1 is SQVTM and CDR2 is ANQGSEA. CDR3 length equals 14 residues. The CDR3 DNA is TGCAACCTCGCTGGGACATCTAGCACAGATACGCAGTATTTT. This encodes CNLAGTSSTDTQYF.

Details on this clonotype: An end of the junction differs from the germline gene, which may be a read error. V gene TRBV6-5 combines with J gene TRBJ2-7; D is perhaps TRBD1 or TRBD2 (5 bases each). This CDR3 is built from 18 residues. Germline CDR1 reads MNHEY; CDR2 reads SVGAGI. CDR3 sequence (DNA): TGTACCAGCAGTTACTCTGAGCTAGTGGGACCCCCAGGGTCCGAGCAGTACTTC. It is translated as CTSSYSELVGPPGSEQYF.

The chain couples TRBV12-3 or TRBV12-4 to TRBJ1-1, with 8 bases that match TRBD1. V dropped 7 bases and J dropped 4; count of bases not matched to a gene: 17. The CDR3 covers 17 residues. The CDR3 spells CASNSRQGTGSGTEAFF. CDR3 nucleotide sequence: TGTGCCAGCAATTCCCGACAGGGGACGGGTTCGGGCACTGAAGCTTTCTTT.

With respect to this clonotype: A read error may account for a junction end that differs from germline. CDR3 DNA: TGTGCCAGCAGCCCGGGGACGGTTGGGCAAGACACCCAGTACTTT. It is translated as CASSPGTVGQDTQYF. V is TRBV11-2 and J is TRBJ2-5, with D possibly being TRBD1 or TRBD2 (5 bases each). The CDR3 contains 15 residues. From germline, CDR1 is SGHAT and CDR2 FQNNGV.

Turning to this clonotype: No conserved phenylalanine or tryptophan is present at the end of the CDR3, so a read error is the likely explanation. V usage is TRBV30 and J usage is TRBJ2-7, with D perhaps matching TRBD1 (6 bases). Looked up from germline, CDR1 is GTSNPN and CDR2 is SVGIG (reference sequence). V was shortened by 8 bases and J by 0 bases, with 20 bases between the two germline ends. The CDR3 runs 15 residues. CDR3 amino acids: CALYPETGLSYEQYY. Written as DNA, the CDR3 is TGTGCCCTTTATCCCGAGACAGGACTCTCCTACGAGCAGTACTAT.

The sample holds many counts of this clonotype. The chain uses TRBV5-6 and TRBJ2-2; D is undetermined. The germline V gene has CDR1 SGHDT and CDR2 YYEEEE. The CDR3 is made up of 15 amino acids. Trimming left V 0 bases short and J 2 bases short, with 8 bases between. The CDR3 nucleotides read TGTGCCAGCAGCTTGGAGTTCAGAAACACCGGGGAGCTGTTTTTT. Its translation: CASSLEFRNTGELFF.

On this clonotype itself: The junction and the germline gene differ at one end; a read error may be behind it. V gene TRBV6-2 or TRBV6-3 combines with J gene TRBJ2-1; 14 nucleotides align to TRBD2. The CDR3 length is 19 residues. Germline loops: CDR1 MNHEY, CDR2 SVGEGT. CDR3 bases: TGTGCCAGCAATTACTCTGCGACTAGCGGGAGGGCCGTATACAACGAGCATTTCTTC. It is translated as CASNYSATSGRAVYNEHFF.